The rows below give T cell receptor beta chains drawn from one sample of a study of blood T cell repertoires in COVID-19. Profiling relied on immunoSEQ multiplex PCR, and the TCRdb table lists in-frame clones only, not all of them. The profile shows just over 300,000 clones, 87% of them singletons. Sequences were obtained from PBMCs or T cells enriched from blood (not recorded which). These receptor sequences come from a woman aged 18-29 years who had recovered from COVID-19. Each CDR3 is given with its conserved first and last residue. Each record gives: clone size, CDR3 length, V gene, D gene, J gene, CDR3 DNA, CDR3 protein. The D gene is left open where the match is weak. Size tells how often a clone was seen (once, few, many) or the class of an expanded clone, and some rows leave it out.

once,15,TRBV7-9,TRBD1,TRBJ2-5,TGTGCCAGCAGCTCCCGGGACAGGGGTCGGGAGACCCAGTACTTC,CASSSRDRGRETQYF
once,14,TRBV30,TRBD2,TRBJ2-7,TGTGCCTGGCCGTTACGGGGGGGGGCCGACGAGCAGTACTTC,CAWPLRGGADEQYF
NA,16,TRBV6-5,TRBD2,TRBJ2-1,TGTGCCAGCAGTTACGGTACTAGCGGGAGGCTCAATGAGCAGTTCTTC,CASSYGTSGRLNEQFF
once,15,TRBV6-5,NA,TRBJ1-2,TGTGCCAGCAACCAGCAACGAGGTCGGGACTATGGCTACACCTTC,CASNQQRGRDYGYTF
few,15,TRBV4-1,TRBD1,TRBJ2-7,TGCGCCAGCAGCCAAGGACAGGGGGAAGGGTACGAGCAGTACTTC,CASSQGQGEGYEQYF
NA,17,TRBV21-1,NA,TRBJ1-1,TGTGCCAGCAGCAAAACCACGGACAGGCCGGGGGACACTGAAGCTTTCTTT,CASSKTTDRPGDTEAFF
NA,17,TRBV6-1,TRBD2,TRBJ2-1,TGTGCCAGCAGTGAAATGCTACTAGCGGGAGGTCGAAATGAGCAGTTCTTC,CASSEMLLAGGRNEQFF
NA,12,TRBV12-3/TRBV12-4,NA,TRBJ1-2,TGTGCCAGCAGCACCGGGGGGCTGGGCTACACCTTC,CASSTGGLGYTF
NA,18,TRBV7-2,NA,TRBJ2-2,TGTGCCAGCAGCCCTCGGGGCGGGACCATTACTTACACCGGGGAGCTGTTTTTT,CASSPRGGTITYTGELFF
NA,14,TRBV7-9,NA,TRBJ1-5,TGTGCCAGCAGCTTACCGGGGGGGCATCAGCCCCAGCATTTT,CASSLPGGHQPQHF
NA,15,TRBV18,NA,TRBJ1-1,TGTGCCAGCTCAGGGTCTGGGGCCCCGAACACTGAAGCTTTCTTT,CASSGSGAPNTEAFF
NA,14,TRBV7-2,NA,TRBJ1-2,TGTGCCAGCAGCTTCGACAGGAGTAACTATGGCTACACCTTC,CASSFDRSNYGYTF
NA,15,TRBV19,TRBD1,TRBJ1-5,TGTGCCAGTAGTATGGGGACAGGGGGGCGTCAGCCCCAGCATTTT,CASSMGTGGRQPQHF
NA,20,TRBV7-8,NA,TRBJ1-5,TGTGCCAGCAGCTTAGTAGCGGGCCAATACCGAAGGCCCCTTCCTCAGCCCCAGCATTTT,CASSLVAGQYRRPLPQPQHF
NA,16,TRBV5-1,TRBD1,TRBJ2-7,TGCGCCAGCAGCCCAGGACAGGGTGGGAGCTCCTACGAGCAGTACTTC,CASSPGQGGSSYEQYF
NA,15,TRBV15,NA,TRBJ2-7,TGTGCCACCGGGGGGCAGACAGGGAGGACCTACGAGCAGTACTTC,CATGGQTGRTYEQYF
NA,15,TRBV4-3,NA,TRBJ1-4,TGCGCCAGCAGCCGGCGAGGGTCGACTAACGAAAAACTGTTTTTT,CASSRRGSTNEKLFF
NA,14,TRBV27,NA,TRBJ2-5,TGTGCCAGCAGTTTATCGGACAGCCAAGAGACCCAGTACTTC,CASSLSDSQETQYF
NA,15,TRBV27,NA,TRBJ1-5,TGTGCCAGCAGTACCCAAGGGGTTGGCAATCAGCCCCAGCATTTT,CASSTQGVGNQPQHF
NA,13,TRBV18,TRBD1,TRBJ1-5,TGTGCCAGCTCACCCGACAGGGCTCAGCCCCAGCATTTT,CASSPDRAQPQHF
NA,16,TRBV6-9,NA,TRBJ2-3,TGTGCCAGCAGCCCTCATTTAGCGGTACCCACAGATACGCAGTATTTT,CASSPHLAVPTDTQYF
NA,11,TRBV7-9,NA,TRBJ1-2,TGTGCCAATGCGAGGTACTATGGCTACACCTTC,CANARYYGYTF
NA,16,TRBV11-1,TRBD1,TRBJ2-3,TGTGCCAGCAGCCTAATCACCGGACAGGGGACAGATACGCAGTATTTT,CASSLITGQGTDTQYF
NA,13,TRBV6-1,TRBD1,TRBJ1-2,TGTGCCAGCAGTGAGACAGGGGACTATGGCTACACCTTC,CASSETGDYGYTF
once,16,TRBV10-3,NA,TRBJ2-5,TGTGCCATCAGTGGGGGACACGGGGTGGAACAAGAGACCCAGTACTTC,CAISGGHGVEQETQYF
NA,16,TRBV10-2,TRBD1,TRBJ1-2,TGCGCCACCAGAGGACAGGCCCCTCCCGTAGGCTATGGCTACACCTTC,CATRGQAPPVGYGYTF
NA,15,TRBV7-2,TRBD2,TRBJ2-1,TGTGCCAGCACCCCGGGGCGGGGGTCCTACAATGAGCAGTTCTTC,CASTPGRGSYNEQFF
NA,15,TRBV6-6,NA,TRBJ1-1,TGTGCCAGCAGTGGCTCAGGCGAGATGAACACTGAAGCTTTCTTT,CASSGSGEMNTEAFF
NA,13,TRBV19,NA,TRBJ2-4,TGTGCCAGTATAGGGACTCCTGCTTACATTCAGTACTTC,CASIGTPAYIQYF
NA,15,TRBV13,NA,TRBJ1-2,TGTGCCAGCAGCTCCTTCCGGGACTTTAACTATGGCTACACCTTC,CASSSFRDFNYGYTF
NA,14,TRBV10-3,TRBD1,TRBJ1-2,TGTGCCATTAAGTTGGGACAGGGGATATATGGCTACACCTTC,CAIKLGQGIYGYTF
NA,13,TRBV9,NA,TRBJ1-2,TGTGCCAGCAGCACCTCCGGGGTAACTGGCTACACCTTC,CASSTSGVTGYTF
once,15,TRBV6-5,NA,TRBJ1-4,TGTGCCAGCAGCCCACTTGACGGGACACTTGGAAAACTGTTTTTT,CASSPLDGTLGKLFF